Listed below are T cell receptor beta chains from one sample, sequenced in a study of response to subunit inactivated influenza vaccine. One entry per CDR3 protein results from TCRdb running MiXCR on the RT-PCR reads. Counted here are some 800,000 distinct CDR3 sequences, about 20% occurring once; the ten biggest clones make up 10%. The sample here was PBMCs from blood, taken roughly 5 days after vaccination. Source of these receptors: a man in his fifties or sixties who received an inactivated influenza vaccine. Each CDR3 is given with its conserved first and last residue. The D gene is left open where the match is weak. Not every row has a clone size; where given, it reads once, few, many or a size class.

j_call | clone_size | d_call | v_call | cdr3_aa | cdr3_nt
TRBJ2-2 | . | . | TRBV6-5 | CASSYKHRGSGELFF | TGTGCCAGCAGTTATAAGCATAGGGGGTCCGGGGAGCTGTTTTTT
TRBJ1-1 | . | . | TRBV7-9 | CASSLVVGTLSPEAFF | TGTGCCAGCAGCTTAGTAGTAGGGACACTCAGCCCTGAAGCTTTCTTT
TRBJ2-5 | many | TRBD2 | TRBV12-3/TRBV12-4 | CASSFGLAGETQYF | TGTGCCAGCAGTTTCGGACTAGCGGGAGAGACCCAGTACTTC
TRBJ2-1 | . | . | TRBV24-1 | CATSDLLPGPKGVNEQFF | TGTGCCACCAGTGACCTGCTACCGGGACCTAAAGGGGTCAATGAGCAGTTCTTC
TRBJ2-4 | few | . | TRBV12-3/TRBV12-4 | CASSLMQLAKNIQYF | TGTGCCAGCAGTTTAATGCAACTAGCCAAAAACATTCAGTACTTC
TRBJ2-3 | many | TRBD2 | TRBV6-5 | CASSYSWTSGGRTDTQYF | TGTGCCAGCAGTTACTCGTGGACTAGCGGGGGAAGGACAGATACGCAGTATTTT
TRBJ1-2 | many | TRBD1 | TRBV12-3/TRBV12-4 | CASSAWGQEDYGYTF | TGTGCCAGCAGTGCCTGGGGACAGGAAGATTATGGCTACACCTTC
TRBJ2-5 | few | TRBD1 | TRBV11-2 | CASSARTGLAQETQYF | TGTGCCAGCAGCGCAAGGACAGGGTTGGCGCAAGAGACCCAGTACTTC
TRBJ2-1 | many | . | TRBV12-3/TRBV12-4 | CASSLSSYNEQFF | TGTGCCAGCAGCTTAAGCTCCTACAATGAGCAGTTCTTC
TRBJ1-1 | few | . | TRBV29-1 | CSARTSGTEAFF | TGCAGCGCTAGAACCTCGGGCACTGAAGCTTTCTTT
TRBJ2-5 | few | . | TRBV6-1 | CASTKRTGETQYF | TGTGCCAGCACCAAGAGAACGGGGGAGACCCAGTACTTC
TRBJ2-1 | . | TRBD2 | TRBV4-3 | CASSRLLAGEGEQFF | TGCGCCAGCAGCCGCCTACTAGCGGGGGAGGGTGAGCAGTTCTTC
TRBJ2-1 | . | . | TRBV5-1 | CASSLSQEQFF | TGCGCCAGCAGCTTATCACAAGAGCAGTTCTTC
TRBJ1-4 | . | TRBD1 | TRBV6-1 | CASTTDRSDEKLFF | TGTGCCAGCACCACGGACAGGTCGGATGAAAAACTGTTTTTT
TRBJ2-3 | . | TRBD2 | TRBV2 | CASSMLGGGAGGTDTQYF | TGTGCCAGCTCGATGTTGGGCGGGGGGGCCGGTGGAACAGATACGCAGTATTTT
TRBJ2-5 | . | . | TRBV7-2 | CASSLGSKRETQYF | TGTGCCAGCAGCTTGGGCAGTAAAAGGGAGACCCAGTACTTC
TRBJ2-1 | . | TRBD1 | TRBV19 | CASTKGRTGVNEQFF | TGTGCCAGTACCAAAGGGAGGACAGGGGTCAATGAGCAGTTCTTC
TRBJ2-1 | . | TRBD2 | TRBV24-1 | CATSDSPGLGANEQFF | TGTGCCACCAGTGATTCTCCGGGACTAGGAGCCAATGAGCAGTTCTTC
TRBJ2-1 | few | TRBD2 | TRBV20-1 | CSASLVLAGPTEQFF | TGCAGTGCTAGTTTGGTACTAGCGGGCCCCACGGAGCAGTTCTTC
TRBJ2-7 | . | . | TRBV7-9 | CASSPVGGGIRSYEQYF | TGTGCCAGCAGCCCCGTGGGGGGAGGAATCCGCTCCTACGAGCAGTACTTC
TRBJ2-7 | few | . | TRBV20-1 | CSATGTQSEQYF | TGCAGTGCAACCGGGACCCAGAGCGAGCAGTACTTC
TRBJ1-5 | . | . | TRBV20-1 | CSAPAGYSNQPQHF | TGCAGTGCTCCCGCGGGGTATAGCAATCAGCCCCAGCATTTT
TRBJ2-6 | few | . | TRBV2 | CASTGAGKPGANVLTF | TGTGCCAGCACAGGGGCAGGGAAACCTGGGGCCAACGTCCTGACTTTC
TRBJ2-7 | few | TRBD2 | TRBV29-1 | CSVVGLAGEMGQYF | TGCAGCGTGGTCGGTTTAGCGGGAGAGATGGGGCAGTACTTC
TRBJ2-1 | few | . | TRBV20-1 | CSARTPSYNEQFF | TGCAGTGCGAGGACCCCCTCCTACAATGAGCAGTTCTTC
TRBJ2-3 | few | . | TRBV7-9 | CASSLASATDTQYF | TGTGCCAGCAGCTTAGCTTCAGCTACGGATACGCAGTATTTT
TRBJ2-3 | few | . | TRBV3-1 | CASSLGTARDTQYF | TGTGCCAGCAGCCTGGGGACTGCGAGAGATACGCAGTATTTT
TRBJ2-3 | . | . | TRBV24-1 | CASALSAETATQYF | TGTGCCTCGGCATTATCGGCGGAAACAGCTACGCAGTATTTT
TRBJ1-1 | . | . | TRBV20-1 | CSGSTASNTEAFF | TGCAGTGGTTCGACAGCTTCCAACACTGAAGCTTTCTTT
TRBJ1-2 | many | . | TRBV30 | CAWSGANYGYTF | TGTGCCTGGAGTGGTGCTAACTATGGCTACACCTTC
TRBJ2-1 | . | . | TRBV6-2/TRBV6-3 | CASSLVQKQFF | TGTGCCAGCAGCCTTGTGCAAAAGCAGTTCTTC
TRBJ2-1 | few | . | TRBV7-2 | CASSLARSGEQFF | TGTGCCAGCAGCTTAGCGCGGTCGGGGGAGCAGTTCTTC
TRBJ1-1 | few | . | TRBV15 | CATTHGGKEAFF | TGTGCCACCACCCATGGGGGGAAGGAAGCTTTCTTT
TRBJ2-5 | many | TRBD2 | TRBV7-2 | CASSTSSGSQETQYF | TGTGCCAGCAGCACTTCTAGCGGGAGTCAAGAGACCCAGTACTTC
TRBJ2-5 | . | . | TRBV9 | CASSVAGGEGETQYF | TGTGCCAGCAGCGTAGCCGGGGGAGAGGGGGAGACCCAGTACTTC
TRBJ2-6 | few | . | TRBV27 | CASSLGQMSGANVLTF | TGTGCCAGCAGTTTAGGACAAATGTCTGGGGCCAACGTCCTGACTTTC
TRBJ2-6 | . | . | TRBV2 | CASSEARTPGANVLTF | TGTGCCAGCAGTGAAGCGCGGACCCCTGGGGCCAACGTCCTGACTTTC
TRBJ2-6 | few | . | TRBV4-1 | CASSLRQPSGANVLTF | TGCGCCAGCAGCCTCCGACAGCCTTCTGGGGCCAACGTCCTGACTTTC
TRBJ2-5 | . | TRBD2 | TRBV4-2 | CASSQVRSGNQETQYF | TGTGCCAGCAGCCAAGTGCGTAGCGGGAACCAAGAGACCCAGTACTTC
TRBJ2-1 | . | TRBD2 | TRBV4-2 | CASRGLADNEQFF | TGTGCCAGCAGGGGACTAGCCGACAATGAGCAGTTCTTC